This T cell receptor beta chain was observed in a study of blood T cell repertoires in COVID-19. Study at large: Material from acute and convalescent COVID-19 was sourced from the United States, Italy and Spain.

Measured with immunoSEQ multiplex PCR; TCRdb has only the in-frame clones, and not every one. The table includes 110,000 to 150,000 clones, roughly 75% detected once. CDR1 is SGHRS and CDR2 is YFSETQ in the germline V gene. V lost 4 bases to trimming and J lost 7 bases; unmatched junction nucleotides: 6. There are 14 residues in the CDR3. The study drew participants aged about 18 to 90 years from roughly 25 US areas. Self-reported history from a screening survey and questionnaire set each donor's cohort. J is TRBJ2-1 and V is TRBV5-1, with TRBD2 matching 9 bases. The sequencing input was PBMCs or T cells enriched from blood (not recorded which). This sequence was found in a woman between 50 and 59 years old who had recovered from COVID-19. CDR3 in amino acids: CASSLTSGQNEQFF. The CDR3 DNA reads as TGCGCCAGCAGCCTGACTAGCGGTCAGAATGAGCAGTTCTTC.